This T cell receptor (beta chain) stems from a study of T-cell reconstitution after alpha-beta-depleted transplantation in children. Remarks on this clonotype: Its target is not known.

The CDR3 runs 13 residues. V dropped 0 bases and J dropped 1 base, with 4 bases sitting between them. Germline loops: CDR1 SGDLS, CDR2 YYNGEE. Unique molecular identifiers were used to barcode this TCRbeta library. TCRdb reprocessed the PCR reads with MiXCR, giving one entry per CDR3 protein. This sample has around 490,000 distinct CDR3 sequences; over 9.5% occur once, and the top ten carry around 15%. General observations from the study: T-cell numbers and diversity, one year after transplant, stemmed largely from T cells that were newly produced. The origin of alpha-beta T cells about two months after transplant was reportedly several hundred expanded graft clones. Surviving recipient T cells and thymic progenitors accounted for the high day-60 TCRbeta diversity observed in some patients.

This chain connects TRBV9 to TRBJ1-1; D is uncertain. The TCR originated in a female patient between 2 and 15 years old who had a stem cell transplant for aplastic anemia, so the T cells may come from the graft donor. Sequencing used PBMCs, mostly from graft donor cells, obtained 180 days after TCRalphabeta/CD19-depleted stem cell transplant. The CDR3 nucleotides read TGTGCCAGCAGCGTAGCCTCGAACACTGAAGCTTTCTTT. Translation: CASSVASNTEAFF.